This TCR beta chain was sequenced in a study of technical replicates of blood from a handful of donors. Assay used: immunoSEQ multiplex PCR; TCRdb lists only in-frame clones, some missing. The profile shows tens of thousands of clones, roughly 96% of them singletons. Germline trimming cut 4 bases from V and 9 bases from J; bases unmatched to any gene: 21. The CDR3 is 19 amino acids. Germline V CDR1 and CDR2: MGHRA, YSYEKL. The sequencing input was T cells isolated from PBMCs. V usage is TRBV4-1 and J usage is TRBJ2-1; 10 bases align to TRBD2. This receptor was obtained from a human donor in good health. The chain's CDR3 is CASSPGGGSQREGRGEQFF. The CDR3 DNA reads as TGCGCCAGCAGCCCTGGGGGAGGGAGTCAGCGGGAGGGCCGGGGTGAGCAGTTCTTC.